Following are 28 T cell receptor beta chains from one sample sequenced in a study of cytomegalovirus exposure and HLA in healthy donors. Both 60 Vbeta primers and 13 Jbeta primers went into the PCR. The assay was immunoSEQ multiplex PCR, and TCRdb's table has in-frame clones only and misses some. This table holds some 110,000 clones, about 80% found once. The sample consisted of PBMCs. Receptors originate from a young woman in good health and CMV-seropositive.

In DNA, the CDR3 is TGTGCCAGCAGTTACTCCCAGGGGGGCGAGACCCAGTACTTC. This translates into CASSYSQGGETQYF. The chain couples TRBV6-5 to TRBJ2-5; perhaps TRBD1 as D (7 bases). This CDR3 has 14 amino acids. With 0 bases removed from V and 5 bases from J, the gap between germline ends came to 10 bases. Looked up from germline, CDR1 is MNHEY and CDR2 is SVGAGI.

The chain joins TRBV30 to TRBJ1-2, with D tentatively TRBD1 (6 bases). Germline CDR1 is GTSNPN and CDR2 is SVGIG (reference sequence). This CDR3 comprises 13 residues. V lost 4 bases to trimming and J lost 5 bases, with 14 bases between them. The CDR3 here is CAWNDGGRYGYTF. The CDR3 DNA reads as TGTGCCTGGAATGACGGGGGGCGATATGGCTACACCTTC.

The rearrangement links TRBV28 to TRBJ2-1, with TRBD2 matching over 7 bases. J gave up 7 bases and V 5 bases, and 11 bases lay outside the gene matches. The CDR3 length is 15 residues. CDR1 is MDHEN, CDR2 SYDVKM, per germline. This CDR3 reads CASSPTLGRGNEQFF. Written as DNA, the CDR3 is TGTGCCAGCAGTCCCACCCTGGGGAGGGGAAATGAGCAGTTCTTC.

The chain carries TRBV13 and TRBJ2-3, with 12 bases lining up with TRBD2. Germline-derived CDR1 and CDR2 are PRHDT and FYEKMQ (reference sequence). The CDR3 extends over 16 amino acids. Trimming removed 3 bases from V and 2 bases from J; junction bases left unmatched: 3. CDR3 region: CASSFGLAGHTDTQYF. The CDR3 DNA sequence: TGTGCCAGCAGCTTTGGACTAGCGGGACACACAGATACGCAGTATTTT.

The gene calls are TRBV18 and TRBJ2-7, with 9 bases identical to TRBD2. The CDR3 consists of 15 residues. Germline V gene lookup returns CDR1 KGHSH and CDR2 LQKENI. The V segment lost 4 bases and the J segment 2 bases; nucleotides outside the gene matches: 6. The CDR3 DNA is TGTGCCAGCTCACTCGAAGCGGGAGGTCCCTACGAGCAGTACTTC. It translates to CASSLEAGGPYEQYF.

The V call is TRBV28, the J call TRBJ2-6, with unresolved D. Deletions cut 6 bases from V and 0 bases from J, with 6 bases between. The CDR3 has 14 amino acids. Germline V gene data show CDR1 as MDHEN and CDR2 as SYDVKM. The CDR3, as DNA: TGTGCCAGCAGGACAAGCTCTGGGGCCAACGTCCTGACTTTC. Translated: CASRTSSGANVLTF.

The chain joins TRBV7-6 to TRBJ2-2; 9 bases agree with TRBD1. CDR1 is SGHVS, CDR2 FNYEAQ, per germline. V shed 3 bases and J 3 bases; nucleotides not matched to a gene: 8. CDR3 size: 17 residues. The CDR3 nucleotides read TGTGCCAGCAGCTTCGACGAACAGGGGGCTCACACCGGGGAGCTGTTTTTT. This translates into CASSFDEQGAHTGELFF. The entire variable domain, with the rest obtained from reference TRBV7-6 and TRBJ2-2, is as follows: GAGVSQSPRYKVTKRGQDVALRCDPISGHVSLYWYRQALGQGPEFLTYFNYEAQQDKSGLPNDRFSAERPEGSISTLTIQRTEQRDSAMYRCASSFDEQGAHTGELFFGEGSRLTVL.

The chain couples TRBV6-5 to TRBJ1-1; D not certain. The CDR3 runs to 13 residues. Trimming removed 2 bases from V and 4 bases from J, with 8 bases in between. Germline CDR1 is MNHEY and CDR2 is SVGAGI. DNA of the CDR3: TGTGCCAGCAGTTACGCGGAGGCCACTGAAGCTTTCTTT. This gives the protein CASSYAEATEAFF.

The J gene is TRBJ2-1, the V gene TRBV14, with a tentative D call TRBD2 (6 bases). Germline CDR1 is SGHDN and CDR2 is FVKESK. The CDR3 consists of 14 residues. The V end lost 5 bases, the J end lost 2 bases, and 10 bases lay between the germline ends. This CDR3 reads CASSRVAAYNEQFF. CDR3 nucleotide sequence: TGTGCCAGCAGCAGGGTAGCGGCCTACAATGAGCAGTTCTTC.

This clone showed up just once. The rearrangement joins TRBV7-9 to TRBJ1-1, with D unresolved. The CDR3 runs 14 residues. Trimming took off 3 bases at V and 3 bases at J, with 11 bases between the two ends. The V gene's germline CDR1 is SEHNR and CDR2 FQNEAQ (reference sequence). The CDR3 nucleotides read TGTGCCAGCAGCTTCGGACTTCACGACACTGAAGCTTTCTTT. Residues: CASSFGLHDTEAFF.

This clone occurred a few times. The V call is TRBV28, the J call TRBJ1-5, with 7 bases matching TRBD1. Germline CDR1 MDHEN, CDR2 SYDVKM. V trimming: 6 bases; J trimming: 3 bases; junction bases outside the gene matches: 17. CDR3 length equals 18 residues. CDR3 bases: TGTGCCAGCAGAAGAAAGGGACAGAATGCCTTTTCCAATCAGCCCCAGCATTTT. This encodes CASRRKGQNAFSNQPQHF. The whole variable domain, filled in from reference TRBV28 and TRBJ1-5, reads DVKVTQSSRYLVKRTGEKVFLECVQDMDHENMFWYRQDPGLGLRLIYFSYDVKMKEKGDIPEGYSVSREKKERFSLILESASTNQTSMYLCASRRKGQNAFSNQPQHFGDGTRLSIL.

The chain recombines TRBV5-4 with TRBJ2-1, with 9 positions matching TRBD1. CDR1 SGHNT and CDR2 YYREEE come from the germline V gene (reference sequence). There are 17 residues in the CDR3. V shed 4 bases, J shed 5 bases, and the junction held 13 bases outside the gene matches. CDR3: CASSVDYGTGRNNEQFF. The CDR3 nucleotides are TGTGCCAGCAGCGTAGACTACGGGACAGGGAGGAACAATGAGCAGTTCTTC.

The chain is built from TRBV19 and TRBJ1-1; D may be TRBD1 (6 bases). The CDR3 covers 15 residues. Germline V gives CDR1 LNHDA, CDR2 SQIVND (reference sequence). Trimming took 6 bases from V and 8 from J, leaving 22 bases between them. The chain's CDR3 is CASSLNGGGFKEAFF. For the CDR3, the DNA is TGTGCCAGTAGCTTAAATGGTGGGGGCTTCAAGGAAGCTTTCTTT.

In DNA, the CDR3 is TGTGCCAGTAGTAAAGGGGCAGGGGATTCACCCCTCCACTTT. It yields the protein CASSKGAGDSPLHF. The V and J genes are TRBV19 and TRBJ1-6; a possible D gene is TRBD1 (6 bases). CDR3 length equals 14 residues. The V end was cut by 4 bases, the J end by 8 bases, with 12 bases between. The germline CDR1 and CDR2 sequences are LNHDA and SQIVND (reference sequence).

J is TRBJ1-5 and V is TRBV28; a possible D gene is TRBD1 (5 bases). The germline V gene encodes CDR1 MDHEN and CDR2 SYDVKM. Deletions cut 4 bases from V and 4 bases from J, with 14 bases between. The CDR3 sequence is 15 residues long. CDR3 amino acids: CASSWWQGGNQPQHF. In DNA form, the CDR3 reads TGTGCCAGCAGTTGGTGGCAGGGAGGGAATCAGCCCCAGCATTTT.

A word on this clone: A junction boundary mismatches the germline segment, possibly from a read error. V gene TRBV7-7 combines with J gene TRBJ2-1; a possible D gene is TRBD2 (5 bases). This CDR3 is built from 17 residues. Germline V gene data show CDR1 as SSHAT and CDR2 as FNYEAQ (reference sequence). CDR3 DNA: TGTGCTAGCAGCTTAGATGTGGGAGATGGGTCCTACAATGAGCAGTTCTTC. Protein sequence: CASSLDVGDGSYNEQFF.

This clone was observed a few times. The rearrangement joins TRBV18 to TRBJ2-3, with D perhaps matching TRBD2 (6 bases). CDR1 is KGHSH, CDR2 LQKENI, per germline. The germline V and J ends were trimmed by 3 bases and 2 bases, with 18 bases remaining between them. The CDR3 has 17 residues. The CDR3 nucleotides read TGTGCCAGCTCACCTCCCATGGGGGGAGAGTCCACAGATACGCAGTATTTT. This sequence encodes CASSPPMGGESTDTQYF.

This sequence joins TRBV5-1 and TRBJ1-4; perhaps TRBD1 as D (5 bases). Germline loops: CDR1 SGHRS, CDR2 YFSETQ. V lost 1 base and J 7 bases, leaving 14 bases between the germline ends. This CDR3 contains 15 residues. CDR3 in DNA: TGCGCCAGCAGCTTGAATCTTCAGGGCGGTGAAAAACTGTTTTTT. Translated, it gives CASSLNLQGGEKLFF.

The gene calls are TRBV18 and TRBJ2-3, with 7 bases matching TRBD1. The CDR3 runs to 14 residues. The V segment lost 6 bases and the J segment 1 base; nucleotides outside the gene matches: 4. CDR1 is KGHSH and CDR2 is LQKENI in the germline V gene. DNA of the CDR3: TGTGCCAGCTCCCGACAGGGAGGCACAGATACGCAGTATTTT. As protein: CASSRQGGTDTQYF.

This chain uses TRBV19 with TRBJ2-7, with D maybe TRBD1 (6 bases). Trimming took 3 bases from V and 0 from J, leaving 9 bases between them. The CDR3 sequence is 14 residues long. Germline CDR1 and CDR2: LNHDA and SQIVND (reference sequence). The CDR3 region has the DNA TGTGCCAGTAGTATGGGACATGGCTCCTACGAGCAGTACTTC. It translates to CASSMGHGSYEQYF.

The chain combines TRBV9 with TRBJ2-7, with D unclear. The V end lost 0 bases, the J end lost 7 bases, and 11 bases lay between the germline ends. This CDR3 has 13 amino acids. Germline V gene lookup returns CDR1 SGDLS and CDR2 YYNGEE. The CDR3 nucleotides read TGTGCCAGCAGCGTAGGGGCGAGCCGGGAGCAGTACTTC. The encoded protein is CASSVGASREQYF.

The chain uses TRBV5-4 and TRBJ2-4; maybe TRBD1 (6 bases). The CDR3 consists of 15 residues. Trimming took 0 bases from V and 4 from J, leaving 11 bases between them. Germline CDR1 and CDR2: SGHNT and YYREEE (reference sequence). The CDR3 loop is CASSLDAGVKNIQYF. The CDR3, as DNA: TGTGCCAGCAGCTTGGATGCAGGGGTTAAAAACATTCAGTACTTC. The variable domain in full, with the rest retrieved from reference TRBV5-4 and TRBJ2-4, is ETGVTQSPTHLIKTRGQQVTLRCSSQSGHNTVSWYQQALGQGPQFIFQYYREEENGRGNFPPRFSGLQFPNYSSELNVNALELDDSALYLCASSLDAGVKNIQYFGAGTRLSVL.

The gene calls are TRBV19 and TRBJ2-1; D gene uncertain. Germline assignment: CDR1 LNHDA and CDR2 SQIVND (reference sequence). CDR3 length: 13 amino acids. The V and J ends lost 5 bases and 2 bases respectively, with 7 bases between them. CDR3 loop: CASSPRTYNEQFF. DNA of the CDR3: TGTGCCAGTAGTCCCCGTACCTACAATGAGCAGTTCTTC.

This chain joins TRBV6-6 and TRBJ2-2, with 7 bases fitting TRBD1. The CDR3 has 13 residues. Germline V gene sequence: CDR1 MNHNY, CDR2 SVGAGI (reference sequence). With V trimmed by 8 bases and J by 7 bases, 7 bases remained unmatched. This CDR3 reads CASDGTVRGELFF. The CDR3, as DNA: TGTGCCAGCGATGGGACAGTGCGCGGGGAGCTGTTTTTT.

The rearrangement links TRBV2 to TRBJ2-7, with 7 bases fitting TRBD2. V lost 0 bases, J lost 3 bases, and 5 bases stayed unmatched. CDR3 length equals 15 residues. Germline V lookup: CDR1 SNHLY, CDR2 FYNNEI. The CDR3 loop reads CASSEALGLVYEQYF. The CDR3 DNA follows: TGTGCCAGCAGTGAAGCCCTCGGACTAGTCTACGAGCAGTACTTC.

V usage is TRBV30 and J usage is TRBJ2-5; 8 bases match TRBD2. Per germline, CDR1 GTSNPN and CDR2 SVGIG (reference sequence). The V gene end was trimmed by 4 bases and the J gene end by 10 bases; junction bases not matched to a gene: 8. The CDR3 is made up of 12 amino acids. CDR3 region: CAWTYSGGGQYF. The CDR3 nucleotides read TGTGCCTGGACTTACTCGGGGGGGGGCCAGTACTTC.

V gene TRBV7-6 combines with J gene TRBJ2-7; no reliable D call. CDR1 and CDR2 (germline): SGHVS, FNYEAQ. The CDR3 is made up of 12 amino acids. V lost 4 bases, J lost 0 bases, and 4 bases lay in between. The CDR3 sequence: CASSSHSYEQYF. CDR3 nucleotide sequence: TGTGCCAGCAGCTCACACTCCTACGAGCAGTACTTC.

CDR3 region: CATERELTYEQYF. The CDR3 DNA is TGTGCCACTGAACGCGAGTTAACCTACGAGCAGTACTTC. The chain is built from TRBV25-1 and TRBJ2-5; D remains ambiguous. Gene TRBJ2-7 matches the end of the DNA better, so the J call may be wrong. CDR3 length: 13 residues. Germline V gene lookup returns CDR1 MGHDK and CDR2 SYGVNS.